This T cell receptor beta chain was found in a study of OX40 agonist ivuxolimab in advanced cancers. Study at large: In three patients, partial responses were observed, one with hepatocellular carcinoma and two with cutaneous melanoma.

Findings of the study overall: Antigens targeted by the expanded peripheral T cells were not determined.

About this clone itself: What it binds is unknown.

Assay: immunoSEQ multiplex PCR; the TCRdb copy retains only in-frame clones and omits some. The data contain some 80,000 clones, around 94% of them singletons. The germline V gene encodes CDR1 MNHNS and CDR2 SASEGT. V was cut by 0 bases and J by 0 bases, with 9 bases left in between. The CDR3 length is 16 residues. Here the sequenced sample was CD4+ or CD8+ T cells sorted from blood, taken in a trial of the OX40 agonist ivuxolimab. The receptor was isolated from an adult with an advanced solid tumor such as melanoma, head and neck, liver or kidney cancer. The genes are TRBV6-1 and TRBJ2-1; no firm D call. CDR3 loop: CASSEAMGISYNEQFF. The CDR3 bases are TGTGCCAGCAGTGAAGCGATGGGGATCTCCTACAATGAGCAGTTCTTC.